The 15 T cell receptor beta chains listed next were all sequenced from one sample in a study of blood T cell repertoires in COVID-19. TCRdb's table, derived via immunoSEQ multiplex PCR, lists solely in-frame clones and lacks some. The table has 150,000 to 170,000 clones, 75% to 95% seen once; the top ten hold roughly 0.54%. The sequenced sample consisted of peripheral blood. These receptors were taken from a man between 50 and 59 years old with acute or convalescent COVID-19.

The CDR3 DNA follows: TGTGCCACCAGCATCGGCAGGGAACAAGAGACCCAGTACTTC. It is translated as CATSIGREQETQYF. The gene calls are TRBV15 and TRBJ2-5, with D possibly TRBD1 on 5 matching bases. CDR1 LNHNV and CDR2 YYDKDF come from the germline V gene (reference sequence). This CDR3 comprises 14 residues. Deletions cut 4 bases from V and 2 bases from J, with 11 bases between.

The chain couples TRBV2 to TRBJ2-5; 11 nucleotides agree with TRBD2. Germline CDR1 is SNHLY and CDR2 is FYNNEI. The length of the CDR3 is 14 residues. V trimming: 8 bases; J trimming: 5 bases; junction bases outside the gene matches: 7. CDR3 residues: CASQGGTSGETQYF. CDR3 coding DNA: TGTGCCAGCCAGGGGGGGACTAGCGGCGAGACCCAGTACTTC.

A word on this clone: The sample has other DNA sequences that encode this CDR3 too. The chain couples TRBV2 to TRBJ1-2; maybe TRBD1 (6 bases). The CDR3 spans 13 residues. Trimming stripped 2 bases from V and 4 bases from J, with 8 bases between. Germline CDR1 SNHLY, CDR2 FYNNEI. In DNA form, the CDR3 reads TGTGCCAGCAGTGAAAGACAGGTCTATGGCTACACCTTC. Protein sequence: CASSERQVYGYTF.

The chain uses TRBV15 and TRBJ1-4; the match to TRBD1 covers 8 bases. The CDR3 extends over 18 amino acids. V trimming: 0 bases; J trimming: 5 bases; junction bases outside the gene matches: 11. The germline gives CDR1 LNHNV, CDR2 YYDKDF (reference sequence). The DNA for the CDR3 is TGTGCCACCAGCAGAGATCCGGCGCAGGGGGCGATAAATGAAAAACTGTTTTTT. Translated, it gives CATSRDPAQGAINEKLFF. The full variable domain, its missing parts supplied by reference TRBV15 and TRBJ1-4, is DAMVIQNPRYQVTQFGKPVTLSCSQTLNHNVMYWYQQKSSQAPKLLFHYYDKDFNNEADTPDNFQSRRPNTSFCFLDIRSPGLGDTAMYLCATSRDPAQGAINEKLFFGSGTQLSVL.

The chain is built from TRBV19 and TRBJ2-1, with TRBD2 matching 7 bases. The ends lost 6 bases at V and 3 bases at J; junction bases unmatched: 2. CDR1 is LNHDA and CDR2 is SQIVND in the germline V gene (reference sequence). This CDR3 is 13 amino acids long. The CDR3 region is CASSPGGYNEQFF. CDR3 sequence (DNA): TGTGCCAGTAGCCCGGGGGGCTACAATGAGCAGTTCTTC.

This sequence joins TRBV5-5 and TRBJ1-1; D call uncertain. The CDR3 is made up of 12 amino acids. V was clipped by 0 bases and J by 10 bases, with 10 bases between them. The germline CDR1 and CDR2 sequences are SGHKS and YYEKEE (reference sequence). The CDR3 nucleotides are TGTGCCAGCAGCTTGGTCGGGTTAGGAGCTTTCTTT. Protein product: CASSLVGLGAFF.

The chain employs TRBV6-4 and TRBJ2-1; 14 bases are a match to TRBD2. The trim removed 4 bases at V and 3 bases at J, leaving 5 bases unmatched. The CDR3 contains 17 residues. Per germline, CDR1 MRHNA and CDR2 SNTAGT. CDR3 in DNA: TGTGCCAGCAGTGCACACGGGACTAGCGGGGGCTACAATGAGCAGTTCTTC. Its translation is CASSAHGTSGGYNEQFF.

This chain uses TRBV21-1 with TRBJ1-5; no DNA check was done on the table's D call, TRBD1. TRBV21-1 is marked as a pseudogene. This CDR3 comprises 19 residues. CDR3 nucleotides: TGTGCCAGCAACGCGACAGGAGCGCGGACTCAATATAGCAATCAGCCCCAGCATTTT. This gives the protein CASNATGARTQYSNQPQHF.

The table lists this clone with a count of one. The gene calls are TRBV28 and TRBJ2-7; D ambiguous. The V gene's germline CDR1 is MDHEN and CDR2 SYDVKM. CDR3 length equals 12 residues. Deletions cut 3 bases from V and 3 bases from J, with 6 bases between. As DNA, the CDR3 is TGTGCCAGCAGTTTTCCAGGCTACGAGCAGTACTTC. Its translation: CASSFPGYEQYF.

V and J are TRBV18 and TRBJ1-4; TRBD1 might be the D (5 bases). CDR1 KGHSH and CDR2 LQKENI come from the germline V gene. V shed 3 bases and J shed 7 bases, with 9 bases lying between them. The CDR3 length is 13 residues. The CDR3 DNA sequence: TGTGCCAGCTCACCGCCAGGGTTTGAAAAACTGTTTTTT. It translates to CASSPPGFEKLFF.

This chain joins TRBV14 and TRBJ1-1, with D possibly being TRBD1 (6 bases). Germline V gives CDR1 SGHDN, CDR2 FVKESK. The CDR3 sequence is 14 residues long. The ends were cut back, 2 bases at V and 2 bases at J, with 9 bases in the middle. The CDR3 region is CASSQWGLNTEAFF. The CDR3 region has the DNA TGTGCCAGCAGCCAATGGGGGCTAAACACTGAAGCTTTCTTT.

For the CDR3, the DNA is TGTGCCAGCTCGCCCCGGGACAGGAGCCTTGATGATGGCTACACCTTC. This sequence encodes CASSPRDRSLDDGYTF. This chain connects TRBV2 to TRBJ1-2; 8 nucleotides align to TRBD1. J lost 6 bases, V lost 8 bases, and 17 bases had no gene match. Germline CDR1 is SNHLY and CDR2 is FYNNEI. The CDR3 extends over 16 amino acids.

This sequence joins TRBV20-1 and TRBJ1-5, with 8 bases aligning to TRBD1. J gave up 6 bases and V 3 bases, and 10 bases lay outside the gene matches. The germline CDR1 and CDR2 sequences are DFQATT and SNEGSKA (reference sequence). CDR3 length: 15 residues. This chain's CDR3 is CSASGARGRSQPQHF. The CDR3 nucleotides are TGCAGTGCTAGTGGGGCCAGGGGGCGCAGTCAGCCCCAGCATTTT.

The rearrangement uses TRBV7-9 and TRBJ2-7; the D gene is possibly TRBD2 (7 bases). V lost 2 bases to trimming and J lost 0 bases, with 20 bases between them. This CDR3 has 18 amino acids. Germline V gives CDR1 SEHNR, CDR2 FQNEAQ (reference sequence). The CDR3 DNA follows: TGTGCCAGCAGCTTATCACAGGGTGCAGGGACTAACTCCTACGAGCAGTACTTC. Its protein product is CASSLSQGAGTNSYEQYF. The full variable domain, in which reference TRBV7-9 and TRBJ2-7 provide the parts outside the CDR3, is DTGVSQNPRHKITKRGQNVTFRCDPISEHNRLYWYRQTLGQGPEFLTYFQNEAQLEKSRLLSDRFSAERPKGSFSTLEIQRTEQGDSAMYLCASSLSQGAGTNSYEQYFGPGTRLTVT.

Of note for this clone: The same CDR3 also results from other DNA sequences found in this sample. The chain joins TRBV30 to TRBJ2-1; 10 nucleotides match TRBD2. Germline assignment: CDR1 GTSNPN and CDR2 SVGIG (reference sequence). Trimming at V came to 0 bases and at J to 3 bases, leaving 2 bases not matched to a gene. The CDR3 covers 15 residues. The CDR3 DNA reads as TGTGCCTGGAGTGTTAGGACTAGCGGCTACAATGAGCAGTTCTTC. This sequence encodes CAWSVRTSGYNEQFF.